This TCR beta chain was sequenced in a study of response to subunit inactivated influenza vaccine. CDR1 MNHEY and CDR2 SVGEGT come from the germline V gene. The CDR3 is 11 amino acids. Trimming took off 1 base at V and 7 bases at J, with 4 bases between the two ends. TCRdb fed the RT-PCR reads into MiXCR, producing one record per CDR3 protein. The table records about 570,000 distinct CDR3 sequences, 11% of them present only once. This sample was shared with a second study, whose subject was T cells expressing NK-cell markers. As that report states: 5'RACE template switching with UMIs generated TCR beta cDNA. Repertoires of TCR beta were obtained from T cells sorted as CD3+CD56+NKG2C+, CD3+CD56+NKG2C- and CD3+CD56-NKG2C+. The eight sequenced donors comprised seven who were HCMV-seropositive and one who was seronegative. Of the CD8+ T cell pool in several donors, about 1.0-7.0% was accounted for by dominant NKG2C+ clonotypes. The study found these clonotypes also leading the CD3+CD56-NKG2C+ fraction in a few donors.

The chain has TRBV6-2 or TRBV6-3 and TRBJ1-1; D is unclear. Source: PBMCs from blood, taken on the day of vaccination. This receptor was identified in a man in his fifties or sixties who received an inactivated influenza vaccine. CDR3 DNA sequence: TGTGCCAGCAGTTACTATGGTGAAGCTTTCTTT. Encoded protein: CASSYYGEAFF.